This record concerns one T cell receptor (beta chain) sequence. The data were produced by immunoSEQ multiplex PCR, yet TCRdb's version contains in-frame clones alone and is incomplete. This table has roughly 75,000 clones, under 95% appearing once. Germline assignment: CDR1 MDHEN and CDR2 SYDVKM. The CDR3 contains 11 residues. V shed 6 bases and J shed 1 base, with 3 bases lying between them. The data derive from a study of T cell changes during pregnancy in multiple sclerosis. The V call is TRBV28, the J call TRBJ1-1; D is uncertain. This clonotype was sampled from a female donor in good health, enrolled as a control in a pregnancy study. The specimen was peripheral blood, collected after pregnancy. The DNA for the CDR3 is TGTGCCAGCAGCCGGAACACTGAAGCTTTCTTT. Residues: CASSRNTEAFF.